These 11 T cell receptor beta chains were all obtained from the same sample, sequenced in a study of T cells in Graves' hyperthyroidism and ophthalmopathy. Amplification of TCR beta CDR3 regions used RNA as the template. RT-PCR in the first round (using the HTBI primer set) targeted the TCR CDR3. One entry per CDR3 protein results from TCRdb running MiXCR on the multiplex PCR reads. Among hundreds of thousands of distinct CDR3 sequences listed, around 16% were seen once. The specimen was blood. Source of these receptors: a man in his forties with Graves' hyperthyroidism.

The V call is TRBV3-1, the J call TRBJ2-3; the match to TRBD2 covers 10 bases. Germline V CDR1 and CDR2: LGHDT, YNNKEL (reference sequence). The J segment lost 2 bases and the V segment lost 5 bases, leaving 7 bases of the junction unmatched. This CDR3 comprises 16 residues. CDR3 sequence (DNA): TGTGCCAGCAGCTATCAGCGGGGGGGCCCCACAGATACGCAGTATTTT. Protein sequence: CASSYQRGGPTDTQYF.

The CDR3 region is CSATQPAPEAFF. The CDR3 DNA reads TGCAGTGCTACTCAGCCGGCGCCTGAAGCTTTCTTT. This sequence joins TRBV20-1 and TRBJ1-1; D not resolved. Trimming cost V 4 bases and J 6 bases, with 12 bases left between them. The CDR3 has 12 residues. CDR1 is DFQATT and CDR2 is SNEGSKA in the germline V gene (reference sequence).

This clonotype was seen ten or more times. The chain links TRBV2 to TRBJ1-5, with no clear D. V lost 6 bases, J lost 11 bases, and 14 bases lay in between. From germline, CDR1 is SNHLY and CDR2 FYNNEI. This CDR3 region has 12 residues. The CDR3 region has the DNA TGTGCCAGCAGGCCAGACACCTCAGCCCAGCATTTT. It is translated as CASRPDTSAQHF.

This clonotype was observed at least ten times. The rearrangement joins TRBV20-1 to TRBJ2-3; no firm D call. In germline, CDR1 is DFQATT, CDR2 SNEGSKA (reference sequence). CDR3 length equals 16 residues. V lost 4 bases and J 4 bases, leaving 21 bases between the germline ends. The CDR3, as DNA: TGCAGTGCTACCCACACAAAAGAAGGCCCTCCAGATACGCAGTATTTT. As protein: CSATHTKEGPPDTQYF.

There are a few counts of this clonotype. V usage is TRBV28 and J usage is TRBJ1-1, with D possibly TRBD1 on 5 matching bases. V lost 4 bases to trimming and J lost 6 bases, with 18 bases between them. Per the germline V gene, CDR1 is MDHEN and CDR2 is SYDVKM. This CDR3 has 15 amino acids. The CDR3 here is CASSSIGATDAEAFF. DNA for the CDR3: TGTGCCAGCAGTTCCATAGGGGCTACGGACGCTGAAGCTTTCTTT.

Many counts were recorded for this clonotype. The rearrangement joins TRBV3-1 to TRBJ1-5, with 10 bases identical to TRBD1. The CDR3 consists of 18 residues. Germline V gene lookup returns CDR1 LGHDT and CDR2 YNNKEL (reference sequence). The J segment lost 5 bases and the V segment lost 1 base, leaving 11 bases of the junction unmatched. The CDR3 sequence is CASSQARDRGWLDQPQHF. The CDR3 region has the DNA TGTGCCAGCAGCCAAGCCCGGGACAGGGGATGGTTGGATCAGCCCCAGCATTTT.

Points on this clonotype: The CDR3 ends on some other residue instead of the conserved phenylalanine or tryptophan, so this is likely a read error. The DNA for the CDR3 is TGTGCCAGCAGCTCTCCCCGGACATCGGGCCGCACCGGGGAGCTGTTTCTT. Protein: CASSSPRTSGRTGELFL. The chain joins TRBV7-3 to TRBJ2-2; D may be TRBD1 (5 bases). V lost 4 bases to trimming and J lost 4 bases, with 19 bases between them. The germline V gene encodes CDR1 SGHTA and CDR2 FQGTGA. The CDR3 runs 17 residues.

In this sample, this clonotype turned up many times. The V gene is TRBV5-1, the J gene TRBJ1-2; no clear D gene. The CDR3 has 12 amino acids. Trimming cost V 4 bases and J 6 bases, with 10 bases left between them. CDR1 and CDR2 from the germline V gene are SGHRS and YFSETQ. The CDR3 loop is CASSIDADGYTF. In nucleotides, the CDR3 is TGCGCCAGCAGCATCGATGCCGATGGCTACACCTTC.

This clonotype came up many times. This chain connects TRBV7-6 to TRBJ2-3; D is unclear. The CDR3 contains 14 residues. Germline CDR1 is SGHVS and CDR2 is FNYEAQ. The ends were cut back, 5 bases at V and 0 bases at J, with 9 bases in the middle. The chain's CDR3 is CASSARKSTDTQYF. DNA for the CDR3: TGTGCCAGCAGCGCCAGGAAAAGCACAGATACGCAGTATTTT.

The table lists this clonotype with many counts. The V call is TRBV11-2, the J call TRBJ2-7; 7 bases match TRBD2. The CDR3 runs 14 residues. Trimming removed 1 base from V and 6 bases from J; junction bases left unmatched: 6. Germline V CDR1 and CDR2: SGHAT, FQNNGV. The CDR3 DNA reads TGTGCCAGCAGCTTAGGACCATCGGGGGGCGAGCAGTACTTC. Its protein product is CASSLGPSGGEQYF.

This clonotype appeared once. This chain connects TRBV11-2 to TRBJ1-1; tentative D call: TRBD1 (5 bases). The germline V gene has CDR1 SGHAT and CDR2 FQNNGV. CDR3 size: 13 residues. Trimming took 1 base from V and 5 from J, leaving 8 bases between them. The chain's CDR3 is CASSLAPGTEAFF. CDR3 bases: TGTGCCAGCAGCTTAGCCCCAGGGACTGAAGCTTTCTTT.